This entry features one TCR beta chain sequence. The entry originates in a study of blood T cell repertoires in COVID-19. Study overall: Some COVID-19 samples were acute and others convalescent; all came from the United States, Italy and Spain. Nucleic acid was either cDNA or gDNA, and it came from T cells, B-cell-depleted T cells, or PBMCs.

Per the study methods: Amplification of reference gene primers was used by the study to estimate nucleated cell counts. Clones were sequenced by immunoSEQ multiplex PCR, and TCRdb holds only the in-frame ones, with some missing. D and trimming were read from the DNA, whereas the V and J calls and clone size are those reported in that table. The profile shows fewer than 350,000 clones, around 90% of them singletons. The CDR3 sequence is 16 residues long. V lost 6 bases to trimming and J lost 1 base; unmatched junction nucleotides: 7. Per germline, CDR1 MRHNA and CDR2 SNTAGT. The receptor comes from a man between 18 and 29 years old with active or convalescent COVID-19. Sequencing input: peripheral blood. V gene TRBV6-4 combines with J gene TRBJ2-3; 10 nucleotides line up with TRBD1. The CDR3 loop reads CASSETGTGGTDTQYF. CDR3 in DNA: TGTGCCAGCAGCGAAACCGGGACAGGGGGCACAGATACGCAGTATTTT.